The 27 T cell receptor beta chains listed next were all sequenced from one sample in a study of T cells in Graves' hyperthyroidism and ophthalmopathy. Regions amplified from RNA transcripts were the TCR beta CDR3 regions. Carried out on the TCR CDR3, a first-round RT-PCR used the HTBI primer set. Each CDR3 protein is one row after TCRdb ran MiXCR on the multiplex PCR reads. The sample consists of roughly 500,000 distinct CDR3 sequences, roughly a quarter of them appearing once. The material sequenced was blood. The receptor set was obtained from a woman younger than 45 with Graves' ophthalmopathy.

This clonotype has ten or more counts. The chain has TRBV6-2 or TRBV6-3 and TRBJ2-7; D might be TRBD1 (6 bases). Germline CDR1 MNHEY, CDR2 SVGEGT. Trimming removed 4 bases from V and 0 bases from J, with 16 bases in between. CDR3 length: 16 amino acids. CDR3 residues: CASSSTGFFSSYEQYF. For the CDR3, the DNA is TGTGCCAGCAGTTCGACAGGTTTCTTCAGCTCCTACGAGCAGTACTTC.

There are many counts of this clonotype. V usage is TRBV6-1 and J usage is TRBJ2-6; D unclear. CDR3 length: 16 amino acids. CDR1 is MNHNS, CDR2 SASEGT, per germline. V was shortened by 8 bases and J by 4 bases, with 18 bases between the two germline ends. The DNA for the CDR3 is TGTGCCAGCTCCAGGACCTATTTATTGGGGGCCAACGTCCTGACTTTC. This encodes CASSRTYLLGANVLTF.

This clonotype was detected ten times or more. The J gene is TRBJ2-2, the V gene TRBV20-1; 10 bases line up with TRBD1. Trimming took 4 bases from V and 5 from J; bases not matched to a gene: 7. Germline CDR1 and CDR2: DFQATT and SNEGSKA (reference sequence). This CDR3 region has 15 residues. CDR3 in amino acids: CSATRGQGFTGELFF. The CDR3 DNA sequence: TGCAGTGCTACCCGGGGACAGGGGTTTACCGGGGAGCTGTTTTTT.

This clonotype was counted many times. The rearrangement uses TRBV10-3 and TRBJ1-5; tentative D call: TRBD1 (6 bases). CDR3 size: 14 residues. Germline V gene lookup returns CDR1 ENHRY and CDR2 SYGVKD. V lost 3 bases to trimming and J lost 4 bases, with 10 bases between them. CDR3 nucleotide sequence: TGTGCCATCAGTGACTGGGACACTAATCAGCCCCAGCATTTT. Translation gives CAISDWDTNQPQHF.

The chain has TRBV19 and TRBJ1-2; no clear D gene. This CDR3 has 12 residues. V was shortened by 7 bases and J by 5 bases, with 11 bases between the two germline ends. CDR1 is LNHDA and CDR2 is SQIVND in the germline V gene (reference sequence). For the CDR3, the DNA is TGTGCCAGTATGGGTCAACTTTATGGCTACACCTTC. Encoded protein: CASMGQLYGYTF.

The V call is TRBV6-1, the J call TRBJ1-2; D is undetermined. The CDR3 sequence is 12 residues long. Trimming took off 6 bases at V and 8 bases at J, with 13 bases between the two ends. CDR1 is MNHNS, CDR2 SASEGT, per germline. CDR3 bases: TGTGCCAGCAGCCGCGGGGAGGGAGGCTACACCTTC. Its translation is CASSRGEGGYTF.

Ten or more counts support this clonotype. This sequence joins TRBV29-1 and TRBJ1-2; TRBD1 is a possible D gene (6 bases). The CDR3 length is 12 residues. CDR1 is SQVTM, CDR2 ANQGSEA, per germline. The V end was cut by 4 bases, the J end by 4 bases, with 10 bases between. The CDR3 DNA reads TGCAGCGTTGTGGCAGGGGCCTATGGCTACACCTTC. Amino acids: CSVVAGAYGYTF.

This clonotype was counted many times. The chain joins TRBV6-2 or TRBV6-3 to TRBJ1-2; 8 nucleotides agree with TRBD1. V lost 4 bases, J lost 6 bases, and 7 bases stayed unmatched. CDR3 length: 14 residues. CDR1 is MNHEY and CDR2 is SVGEGT in the germline V gene. The CDR3 spells CASSSRGPGHGYTF. The CDR3 DNA follows: TGTGCCAGCAGTTCCAGGGGGCCTGGACATGGCTACACCTTC.

As regards this clonotype: A read error may be the cause here, since a much bigger clone is one base away. The J gene is TRBJ1-5, the V gene TRBV27, with 7 bases fitting TRBD1. This CDR3 contains 14 residues. Germline CDR1 and CDR2: MNHEY and SMNVEV (reference sequence). The CDR3 protein is CASSLKGAGQPQRF. In nucleotides, the CDR3 is TGTGCCAGCAGTTTAAAGGGGGCGGGGCAGCCCCAGCGTTTT.

The chain is built from TRBV2 and TRBJ1-1; D is undetermined. The CDR3 runs to 13 residues. Germline V gene data show CDR1 as SNHLY and CDR2 as FYNNEI. Trimming stripped 2 bases from V and 4 bases from J, with 8 bases between. DNA for the CDR3: TGTGCCAGCAGTGAAAACCCCTCCACTGAAGCTTTCTTT. The encoded protein is CASSENPSTEAFF.

The V call is TRBV2, the J call TRBJ2-5; 9 positions agree with TRBD2. V shed 2 bases and J 4 bases; nucleotides not matched to a gene: 5. Germline V gene lookup returns CDR1 SNHLY and CDR2 FYNNEI. The CDR3 contains 15 residues. In DNA form, the CDR3 reads TGTGCCAGCAGTGAAATCGCGGGGGGGCCAGAGACCCAGTACTTC. Translated, it gives CASSEIAGGPETQYF.

The sample holds many counts of this clonotype. This chain connects TRBV4-1 to TRBJ2-5; 8 bases agree with TRBD1. Trimming removed 3 bases from V and 3 bases from J; junction bases left unmatched: 12. Germline-derived CDR1 and CDR2 are MGHRA and YSYEKL. This CDR3 is 17 amino acids long. The CDR3 region has the DNA TGCGCCAGCAGCCAGGCCCGCGGACAGGGTAACGAAGAGACCCAGTACTTC. Protein product: CASSQARGQGNEETQYF.

There are a few counts of this clonotype. One end of the junction fails to match germline, which may point to a read error. The J gene is TRBJ1-2, the V gene TRBV6-1, with TRBD1 identical over 10 bases. Looked up from germline, CDR1 is MNHNS and CDR2 is SASEGT. The CDR3 spans 15 residues. The CDR3, as DNA: TGTGCCATCAGTGAAGCTGGGACAGGGGCCTATGGCTACACCTTC. It specifies CAISEAGTGAYGYTF.

This clonotype appeared many times. The chain joins TRBV19 to TRBJ1-1, with D hard to call. The CDR3 totals 14 residues. V shed 7 bases and J shed 4 bases, with 16 bases lying between them. In germline, CDR1 is LNHDA, CDR2 SQIVND (reference sequence). The CDR3 loop reads CASTNGLGLTEAFF. As DNA, the CDR3 is TGTGCCAGTACGAATGGTTTGGGCCTCACTGAAGCTTTCTTT. Complete variable domain (other parts from reference TRBV19 and TRBJ1-1): DGGITQSPKYLFRKEGQNVTLSCEQNLNHDAMYWYRQDPGQGLRLIYYSQIVNDFQKGDIAEGYSVSREKKESFPLTVTSAQKNPTAFYLCASTNGLGLTEAFFGQGTRLTVV.

This clonotype came up a few times. This rearrangement joins TRBV7-2 to TRBJ2-7; no firm D call. V gave up 4 bases and J gave up 2 bases, with 12 bases separating them. CDR3 size: 14 residues. Germline assignment: CDR1 SGHTA and CDR2 FQGNSA. The CDR3, as DNA: TGTGCCAGCAGCTCACCGACTGTCCCCTACGAGCAGTACTTC. Its translation: CASSSPTVPYEQYF.

The chain uses TRBV5-1 and TRBJ2-2; D is unresolved. The CDR3 loop spans 17 amino acids. Trimming took 4 bases from V and 5 from J, leaving 21 bases between them. Germline V gene data show CDR1 as SGHRS and CDR2 as YFSETQ. In DNA, the CDR3 is TGCGCCAGCAGCCCCGACCCGGGCTCACAAGGGACCGGGGAGCTGTTTTTT. Translating it yields CASSPDPGSQGTGELFF.

This clonotype appeared a few times. The rearrangement uses TRBV12-3 or TRBV12-4 and TRBJ2-7; 7 bases fit TRBD1. The CDR3 runs to 14 residues. V lost 6 bases to trimming and J lost 1 base; unmatched junction nucleotides: 6. CDR3 loop: CASSPQTGSYEQYF. DNA for the CDR3: TGTGCCAGCAGCCCTCAGACAGGGTCCTACGAGCAGTACTTC.

This clonotype has ten or more counts. The chain combines TRBV6-1 with TRBJ1-5; D unresolved. The CDR3 spans 13 residues. The ends were cut back, 2 bases at V and 3 bases at J, with 5 bases in the middle. The germline V gene has CDR1 MNHNS and CDR2 SASEGT. The chain's CDR3 is CASSEQNNQPQHF. The CDR3 DNA sequence: TGTGCCAGCAGTGAACAGAACAATCAGCCCCAGCATTTT.

The rearrangement links TRBV3-1 to TRBJ2-2; D is undetermined. This CDR3 region has 15 residues. Germline CDR1 LGHDT, CDR2 YNNKEL (reference sequence). With 2 bases removed from V and 4 bases from J, the gap between germline ends came to 11 bases. DNA for the CDR3: TGTGCCAGCAGCCAACGCTCGTGGAGCACCGGGGAGCTGTTTTTT. Protein product: CASSQRSWSTGELFF.

This clonotype appeared many times. V is TRBV20-1 and J is TRBJ1-2; D remains unclear. Per germline, CDR1 DFQATT and CDR2 SNEGSKA (reference sequence). The CDR3 is 13 amino acids. Deletions cut 0 bases from V and 9 bases from J, with 14 bases between. CDR3 DNA sequence: TGCAGTGCTAGAGATCACGGAAGTATGCGCTACACCTTC. Its translation is CSARDHGSMRYTF.

This clonotype was seen ten or more times. J is TRBJ2-4 and V is TRBV20-1; D may match TRBD1 or TRBD2 (5 bases each). The CDR3 runs 16 residues. V lost 0 bases to trimming and J lost 0 bases, with 12 bases between them. Germline-derived CDR1 and CDR2 are DFQATT and SNEGSKA (reference sequence). The CDR3 DNA follows: TGCAGTGCTAGAGATTTGGGGGAATCAGCCAAAAACATTCAGTACTTC. This gives the protein CSARDLGESAKNIQYF.

This clonotype was seen many times. This sequence joins TRBV10-3 and TRBJ2-7, with TRBD1 matching 8 bases. V trimming: 3 bases; J trimming: 0 bases; junction bases outside the gene matches: 10. The CDR3 extends over 17 amino acids. CDR1 is ENHRY and CDR2 is SYGVKD in the germline V gene. CDR3 bases: TGTGCCATCAGTGATGTAACCCGGACAGGGACCTCCTACGAGCAGTACTTC. Translation gives CAISDVTRTGTSYEQYF.

This clonotype was counted at least ten times. V gene TRBV27 combines with J gene TRBJ1-1, with 7 bases matching TRBD1. Looked up from germline, CDR1 is MNHEY and CDR2 is SMNVEV (reference sequence). This CDR3 is built from 17 residues. V lost 0 bases and J lost 0; bases outside the gene matches: 7. CDR3 residues: CASSLSPRQGLNTEAFF. The CDR3 bases are TGTGCCAGCAGTTTATCGCCCCGACAGGGACTGAACACTGAAGCTTTCTTT.

This clonotype was picked up a small number of times. V is TRBV29-1 and J is TRBJ1-2, with D uncertain. Germline-derived CDR1 and CDR2 are SQVTM and ANQGSEA. The ends were cut back, 1 base at V and 4 bases at J, with 7 bases in the middle. This CDR3 spans 12 amino acids. The chain's CDR3 is CSVEGATYGYTF. The CDR3 bases are TGCAGCGTTGAAGGGGCGACCTATGGCTACACCTTC. Variable domain in full (rest from reference TRBV29-1 and TRBJ1-2): SAVISQKPSRDICQRGTSLTIQCQVDSQVTMMFWYRQQPGQSLTLIATANQGSEATYESGFVIDKFPISRPNLTFSTLTVSNMSPEDSSIYLCSVEGATYGYTFGSGTRLTVV.

Remarks on this clonotype: With a much larger clone just one base away, this may be a read error. The chain recombines TRBV12-3 or TRBV12-4 with TRBJ2-6, with a weak D call TRBD1 (6 bases). The CDR3 is 14 residues long. V was shortened by 7 bases and J by 1 base, with 8 bases between the two germline ends. DNA for the CDR3: TGTGCCAGCAACCAGGGGTCTGGGGCCAACGTCCTGACTTTC. Protein: CASNQGSGANVLTF.

This clonotype has ten or more counts. The genes are TRBV11-2 and TRBJ2-5; 11 bases agree with TRBD2. Germline CDR1 SGHAT, CDR2 FQNNGV. The CDR3 runs to 18 residues. V shed 4 bases, J shed 0 bases, and the junction held 10 bases outside the gene matches. The CDR3 here is CASSSSLLAGGHQETQYF. CDR3 coding DNA: TGTGCCAGCAGCTCCTCTCTCCTAGCGGGGGGCCACCAAGAGACCCAGTACTTC.

This clonotype was seen more than once but under ten times. The CDR3 sequence is CASSRRGQGEAFF. In DNA form, the CDR3 reads TGTGCCAGCAGCCGGCGGGGACAGGGTGAAGCTTTCTTT. J is TRBJ1-1 and V is TRBV3-1, with 9 positions matching TRBD1. The germline V gene encodes CDR1 LGHDT and CDR2 YNNKEL (reference sequence). CDR3 size: 13 residues. The junction had 4 bases not matched to a gene; V was cut back by 4 bases and J by 7 bases. Full variable domain (remainder filled in from reference TRBV3-1 and TRBJ1-1): DTAVSQTPKYLVTQMGNDKSIKCEQNLGHDTMYWYKQDSKKFLKIMFSYNNKELIINETVPNRFSPKSPDKAHLNLHINSLELGDSAVYFCASSRRGQGEAFFGQGTRLTVV.